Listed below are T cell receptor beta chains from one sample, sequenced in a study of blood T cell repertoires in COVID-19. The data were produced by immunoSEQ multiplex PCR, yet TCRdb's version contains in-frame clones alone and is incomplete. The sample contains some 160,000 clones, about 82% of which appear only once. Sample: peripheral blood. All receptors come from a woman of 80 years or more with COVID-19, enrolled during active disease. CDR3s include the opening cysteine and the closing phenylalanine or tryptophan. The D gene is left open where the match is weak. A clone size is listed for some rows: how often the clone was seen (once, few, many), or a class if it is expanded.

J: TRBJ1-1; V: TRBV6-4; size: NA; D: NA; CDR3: CASSAEMNTEAFF; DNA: TGTGCCAGCAGTGCAGAAATGAACACTGAAGCTTTCTTT
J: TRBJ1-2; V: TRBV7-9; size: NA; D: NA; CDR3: CASSLRDTNYGYTF; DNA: TGTGCCAGCAGCTTAAGGGACACCAACTATGGCTACACCTTC
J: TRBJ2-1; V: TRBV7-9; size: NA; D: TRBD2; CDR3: CASSPARRLAPTYNEQFF; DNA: TGTGCCAGCAGCCCAGCTCGGCGACTAGCGCCCACCTACAATGAGCAGTTCTTC
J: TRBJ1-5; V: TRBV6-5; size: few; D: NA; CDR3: CASSLQGDQPQHF; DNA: TGTGCCAGCAGTCTACAGGGAGATCAGCCCCAGCATTTT
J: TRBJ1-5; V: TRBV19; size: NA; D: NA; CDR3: CASSEMGGARQPQHF; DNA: TGTGCCAGTAGTGAGATGGGGGGGGCCCGTCAGCCCCAGCATTTT
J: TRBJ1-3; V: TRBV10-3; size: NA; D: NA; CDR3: CAISESVGRPSGSGNTIYF; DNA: TGTGCCATCAGTGAGTCGGTTGGGAGACCCTCGGGCTCTGGAAACACCATATATTTT
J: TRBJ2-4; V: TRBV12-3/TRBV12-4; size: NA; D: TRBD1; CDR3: CASRKGASSQYF; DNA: TGTGCCAGCAGGAAGGGGGCTAGCTCTCAGTACTTC
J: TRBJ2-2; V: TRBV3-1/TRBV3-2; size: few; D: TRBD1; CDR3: CASNAGQGWNTGELFF; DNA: TGTGCCAGCAACGCCGGACAGGGTTGGAACACCGGGGAGCTGTTTTTT
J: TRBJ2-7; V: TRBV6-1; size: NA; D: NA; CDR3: CASSEALRGSYEQYF; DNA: TGTGCCAGCAGTGAAGCGCTTCGGGGGAGCTACGAGCAGTACTTC
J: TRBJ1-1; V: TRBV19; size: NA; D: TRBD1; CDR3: CASSMGAIGRGLIMNTEAFF; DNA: TGTGCCAGTAGTATGGGGGCGATTGGCAGGGGGCTTATCATGAACACTGAAGCTTTCTTT
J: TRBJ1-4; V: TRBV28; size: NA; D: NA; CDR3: CASSLVGVQDYPTNEKLFF; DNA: TGTGCCAGCAGTTTAGTAGGGGTTCAGGACTATCCAACTAATGAAAAACTGTTTTTT
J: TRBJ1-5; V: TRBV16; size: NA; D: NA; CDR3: CASSSRDLQPQHF; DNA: TGTGCCAGCAGCTCTCGCGATTTACAGCCCCAGCATTTT
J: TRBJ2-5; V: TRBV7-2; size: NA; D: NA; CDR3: CASSLRQKGDQETQYF; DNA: TGTGCCAGCAGCTTACGGCAGAAGGGGGACCAAGAGACCCAGTACTTC
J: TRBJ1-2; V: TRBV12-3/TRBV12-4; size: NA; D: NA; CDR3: CASSQQGVGGYTF; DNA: TGTGCCAGCAGTCAACAGGGAGTGGGCGGCTACACCTTC
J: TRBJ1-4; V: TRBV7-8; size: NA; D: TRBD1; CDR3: CASGDRVKEKLFF; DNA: TGTGCCAGCGGGGACAGGGTGAAAGAAAAACTGTTTTTT
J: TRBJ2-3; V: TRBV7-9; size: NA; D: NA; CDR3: CASSLASGGRTDTQYF; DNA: TGTGCCAGCAGCTTAGCGTCGGGGGGCCGCACAGATACGCAGTATTTT
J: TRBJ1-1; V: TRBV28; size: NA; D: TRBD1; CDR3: CASRGGQGITEAFF; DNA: TGTGCCAGCAGGGGAGGACAGGGCATCACTGAAGCTTTCTTT
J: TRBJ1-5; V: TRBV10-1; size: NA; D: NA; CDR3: CASSGEADQPQHF; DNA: TGCGCCAGCAGCGGAGAAGCCGATCAGCCCCAGCATTTT